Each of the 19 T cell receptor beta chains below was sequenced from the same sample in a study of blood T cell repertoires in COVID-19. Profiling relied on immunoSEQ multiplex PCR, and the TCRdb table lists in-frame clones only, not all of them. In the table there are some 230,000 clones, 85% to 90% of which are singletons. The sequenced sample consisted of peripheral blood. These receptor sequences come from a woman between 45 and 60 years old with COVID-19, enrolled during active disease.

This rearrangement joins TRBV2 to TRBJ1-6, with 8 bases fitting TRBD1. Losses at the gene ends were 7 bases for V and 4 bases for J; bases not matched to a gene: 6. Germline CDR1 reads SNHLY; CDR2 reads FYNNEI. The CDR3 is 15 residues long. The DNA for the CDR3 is TGTGCCAGCACCCTTAGGACAGGGTATAATTCACCCCTCCACTTT. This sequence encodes CASTLRTGYNSPLHF.

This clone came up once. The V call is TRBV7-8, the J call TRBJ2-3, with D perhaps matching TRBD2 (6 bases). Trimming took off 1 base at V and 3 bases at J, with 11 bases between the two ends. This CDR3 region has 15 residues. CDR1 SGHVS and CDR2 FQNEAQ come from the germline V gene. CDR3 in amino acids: CASSLVTGVTDTQYF. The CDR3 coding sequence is TGTGCCAGCAGCTTAGTAACGGGGGTTACAGATACGCAGTATTTT. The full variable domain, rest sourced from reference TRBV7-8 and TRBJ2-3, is GAGVSQSPRYKVAKRGQDVALRCDPISGHVSLFWYQQALGQGPEFLTYFQNEAQLDKSGLPSDRFFAERPEGSVSTLKIQRTQQEDSAVYLCASSLVTGVTDTQYFGPGTRLTVL.

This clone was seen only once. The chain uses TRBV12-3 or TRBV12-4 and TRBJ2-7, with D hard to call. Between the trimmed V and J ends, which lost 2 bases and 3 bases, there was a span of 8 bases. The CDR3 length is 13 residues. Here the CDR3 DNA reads TGTGCCAGCAGTTTAACCTACAGCTACGAGCAGTACTTC. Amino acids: CASSLTYSYEQYF.

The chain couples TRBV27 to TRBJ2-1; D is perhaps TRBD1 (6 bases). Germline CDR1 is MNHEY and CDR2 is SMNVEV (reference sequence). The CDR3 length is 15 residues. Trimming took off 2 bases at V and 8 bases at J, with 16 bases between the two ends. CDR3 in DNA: TGTGCCAGCAGTTTAGAGGGGGACATGATCGATGAGCAGTTCTTC. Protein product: CASSLEGDMIDEQFF.

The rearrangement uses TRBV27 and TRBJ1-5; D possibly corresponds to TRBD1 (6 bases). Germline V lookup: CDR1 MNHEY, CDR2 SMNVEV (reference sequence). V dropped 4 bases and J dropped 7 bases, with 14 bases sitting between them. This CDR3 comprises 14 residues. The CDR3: CASSSEQGGQPQHF. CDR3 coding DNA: TGTGCCAGCAGTTCTGAACAGGGAGGGCAGCCCCAGCATTTT.

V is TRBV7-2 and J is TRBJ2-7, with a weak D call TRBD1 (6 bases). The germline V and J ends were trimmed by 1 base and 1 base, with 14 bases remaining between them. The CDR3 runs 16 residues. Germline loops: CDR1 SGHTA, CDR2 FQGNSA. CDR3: CASSLVRGKGSYEQYF. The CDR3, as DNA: TGTGCCAGCAGCTTAGTCAGGGGAAAAGGATCCTACGAGCAGTACTTC.

Here the CDR3 reads CASSPERRQGPQYF. The CDR3 nucleotides read TGTGCCAGCAGCCCCGAACGACGACAGGGACCCCAGTACTTC. This rearrangement joins TRBV16 to TRBJ2-7, with 7 bases lining up with TRBD1. Germline V gene sequence: CDR1 KGHSY, CDR2 FQNENV. This CDR3 region has 14 residues. The J segment lost 10 bases and the V segment lost 4 bases, leaving 13 bases of the junction unmatched.

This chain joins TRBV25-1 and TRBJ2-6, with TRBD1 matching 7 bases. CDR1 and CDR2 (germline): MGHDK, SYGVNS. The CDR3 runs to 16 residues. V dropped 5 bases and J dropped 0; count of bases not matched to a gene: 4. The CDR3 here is CASSPWDSSGANVLTF. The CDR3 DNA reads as TGTGCCAGCAGTCCGTGGGACAGCTCTGGGGCCAACGTCCTGACTTTC.

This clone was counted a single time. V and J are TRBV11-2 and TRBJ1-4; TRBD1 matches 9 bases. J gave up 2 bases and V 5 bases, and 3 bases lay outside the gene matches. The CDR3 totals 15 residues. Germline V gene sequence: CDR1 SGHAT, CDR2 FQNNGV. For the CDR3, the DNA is TGTGCCAGCAGCCCTGGGACAGGGACTAATGAAAAACTGTTTTTT. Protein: CASSPGTGTNEKLFF.

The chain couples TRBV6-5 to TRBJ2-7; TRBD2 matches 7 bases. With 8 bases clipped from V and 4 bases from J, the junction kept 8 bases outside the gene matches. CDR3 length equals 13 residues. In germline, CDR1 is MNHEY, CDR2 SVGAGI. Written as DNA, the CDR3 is TGTGCCAGCTCTCCCCCGGGGGGATACGAGCAGTACGTC. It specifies CASSPPGGYEQYV.

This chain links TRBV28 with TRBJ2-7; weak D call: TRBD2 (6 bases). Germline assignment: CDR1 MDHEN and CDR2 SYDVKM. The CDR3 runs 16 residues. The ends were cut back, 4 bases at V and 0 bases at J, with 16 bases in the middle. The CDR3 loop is CASSSFGRDLSYEQYF. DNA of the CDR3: TGTGCCAGCAGTTCGTTCGGGCGGGATCTCTCCTACGAGCAGTACTTC.

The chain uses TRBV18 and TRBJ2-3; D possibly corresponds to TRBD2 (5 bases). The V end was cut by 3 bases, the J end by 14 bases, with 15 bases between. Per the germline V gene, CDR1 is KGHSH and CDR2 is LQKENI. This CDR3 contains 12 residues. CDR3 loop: CASSPEGATRYF. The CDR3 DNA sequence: TGTGCCAGCTCACCCGAGGGAGCAACTAGGTATTTT.

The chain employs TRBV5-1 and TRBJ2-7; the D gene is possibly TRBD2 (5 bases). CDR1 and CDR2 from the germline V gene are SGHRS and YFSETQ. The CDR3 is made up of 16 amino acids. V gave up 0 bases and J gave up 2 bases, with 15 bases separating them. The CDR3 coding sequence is TGCGCCAGCAGCTTGGGTCCCAGACTAATCACCTACGAGCAGTACTTC. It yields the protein CASSLGPRLITYEQYF.

As DNA, the CDR3 is TGTGCCAGCAGCGGAATGGACAGGGAGACAGATACGCAGTATTTT. Amino acids: CASSGMDRETDTQYF. This chain connects TRBV5-5 to TRBJ2-3; 8 nucleotides line up with TRBD1. Trimming took 4 bases from V and 3 from J; bases not matched to a gene: 7. Germline V gene sequence: CDR1 SGHKS, CDR2 YYEKEE (reference sequence). This CDR3 spans 15 amino acids.

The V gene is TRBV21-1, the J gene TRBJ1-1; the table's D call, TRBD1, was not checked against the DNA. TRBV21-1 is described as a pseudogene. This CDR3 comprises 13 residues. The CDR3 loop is CARKLAGPTEAFF. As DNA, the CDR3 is TGTGCCAGAAAGTTGGCAGGTCCCACTGAAGCTTTCTTT.

The CDR3 reads CASSMTRGNTIYF. CDR3 nucleotide sequence: TGTGCCAGTAGTATGACAAGAGGAAACACCATATATTTT. This rearrangement joins TRBV19 to TRBJ1-3; D is ambiguous. The V and J ends lost 3 bases and 4 bases respectively, with 7 bases between them. The CDR3 loop spans 13 amino acids. Germline V gene data show CDR1 as LNHDA and CDR2 as SQIVND (reference sequence).

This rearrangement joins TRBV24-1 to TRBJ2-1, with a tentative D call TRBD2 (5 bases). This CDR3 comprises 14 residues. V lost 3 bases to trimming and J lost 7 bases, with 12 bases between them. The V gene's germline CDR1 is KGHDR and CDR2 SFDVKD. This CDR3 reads CATSDRLAQNEQFF. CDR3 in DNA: TGTGCCACCAGTGATCGGCTAGCCCAAAATGAGCAGTTCTTC.

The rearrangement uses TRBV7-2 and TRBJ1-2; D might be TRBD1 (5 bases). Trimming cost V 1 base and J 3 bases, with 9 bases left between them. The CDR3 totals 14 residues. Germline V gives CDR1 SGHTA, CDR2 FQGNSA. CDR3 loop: CASSLGGRYYGYTF. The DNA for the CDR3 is TGTGCCAGCAGCTTAGGGGGCAGGTACTATGGCTACACCTTC. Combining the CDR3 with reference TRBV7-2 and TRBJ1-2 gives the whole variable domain GAGVSQSPSNKVTEKGKDVELRCDPISGHTALYWYRQSLGQGLEFLIYFQGNSAPDKSGLPSDRFSAERTGGSVSTLTIQRTQQEDSAVYLCASSLGGRYYGYTFGSGTRLTVV.

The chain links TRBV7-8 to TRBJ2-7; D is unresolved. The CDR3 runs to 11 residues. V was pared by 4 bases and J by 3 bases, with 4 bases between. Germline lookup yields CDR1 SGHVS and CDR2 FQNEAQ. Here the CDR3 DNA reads TGTGCCAGCAGCTCTTTCTACGAGCAGTACGTC. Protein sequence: CASSSFYEQYV.